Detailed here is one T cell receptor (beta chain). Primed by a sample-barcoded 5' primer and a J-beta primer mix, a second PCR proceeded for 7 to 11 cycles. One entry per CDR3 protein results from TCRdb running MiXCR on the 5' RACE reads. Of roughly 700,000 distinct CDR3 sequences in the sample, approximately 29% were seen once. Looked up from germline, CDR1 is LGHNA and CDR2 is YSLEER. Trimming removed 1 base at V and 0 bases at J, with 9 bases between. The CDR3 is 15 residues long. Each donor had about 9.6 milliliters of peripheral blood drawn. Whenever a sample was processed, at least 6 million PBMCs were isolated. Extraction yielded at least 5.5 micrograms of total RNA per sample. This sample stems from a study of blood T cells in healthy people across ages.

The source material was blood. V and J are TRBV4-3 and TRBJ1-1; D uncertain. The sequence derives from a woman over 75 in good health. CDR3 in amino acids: CASSQGGFLNTEAFF. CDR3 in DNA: TGCGCCAGCAGCCAAGGGGGTTTCCTGAACACTGAAGCTTTCTTT.